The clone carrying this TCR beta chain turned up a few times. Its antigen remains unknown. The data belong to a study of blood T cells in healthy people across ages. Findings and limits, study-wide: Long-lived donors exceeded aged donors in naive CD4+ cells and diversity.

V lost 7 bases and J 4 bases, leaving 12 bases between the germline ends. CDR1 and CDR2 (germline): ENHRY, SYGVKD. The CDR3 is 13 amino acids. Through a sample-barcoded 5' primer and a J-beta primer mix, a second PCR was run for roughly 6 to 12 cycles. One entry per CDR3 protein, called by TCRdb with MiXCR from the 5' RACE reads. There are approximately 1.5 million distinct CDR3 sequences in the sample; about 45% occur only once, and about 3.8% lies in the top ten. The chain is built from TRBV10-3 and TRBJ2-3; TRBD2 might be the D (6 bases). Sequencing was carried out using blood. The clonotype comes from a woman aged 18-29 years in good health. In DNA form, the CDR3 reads TGTGCCATCACGGCGGGGAATCCAGATACGCAGTATTTT. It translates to CAITAGNPDTQYF.